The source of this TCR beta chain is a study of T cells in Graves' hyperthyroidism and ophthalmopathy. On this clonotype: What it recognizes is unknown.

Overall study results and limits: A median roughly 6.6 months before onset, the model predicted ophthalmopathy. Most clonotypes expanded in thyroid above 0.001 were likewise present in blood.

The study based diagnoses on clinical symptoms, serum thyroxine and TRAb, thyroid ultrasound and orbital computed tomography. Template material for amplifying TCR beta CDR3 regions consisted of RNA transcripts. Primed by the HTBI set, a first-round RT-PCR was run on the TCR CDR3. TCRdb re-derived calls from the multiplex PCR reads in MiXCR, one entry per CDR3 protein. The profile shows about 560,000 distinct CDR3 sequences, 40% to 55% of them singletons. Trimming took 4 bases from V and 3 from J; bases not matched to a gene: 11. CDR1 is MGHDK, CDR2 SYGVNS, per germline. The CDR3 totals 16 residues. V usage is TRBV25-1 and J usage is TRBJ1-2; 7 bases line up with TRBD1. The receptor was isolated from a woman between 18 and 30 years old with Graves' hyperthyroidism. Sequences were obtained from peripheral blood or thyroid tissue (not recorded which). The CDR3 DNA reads TGTGCCAGCAGTGCTAGAGAGGGGGCGGACCACTATGGCTACACCTTC. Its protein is CASSAREGADHYGYTF.